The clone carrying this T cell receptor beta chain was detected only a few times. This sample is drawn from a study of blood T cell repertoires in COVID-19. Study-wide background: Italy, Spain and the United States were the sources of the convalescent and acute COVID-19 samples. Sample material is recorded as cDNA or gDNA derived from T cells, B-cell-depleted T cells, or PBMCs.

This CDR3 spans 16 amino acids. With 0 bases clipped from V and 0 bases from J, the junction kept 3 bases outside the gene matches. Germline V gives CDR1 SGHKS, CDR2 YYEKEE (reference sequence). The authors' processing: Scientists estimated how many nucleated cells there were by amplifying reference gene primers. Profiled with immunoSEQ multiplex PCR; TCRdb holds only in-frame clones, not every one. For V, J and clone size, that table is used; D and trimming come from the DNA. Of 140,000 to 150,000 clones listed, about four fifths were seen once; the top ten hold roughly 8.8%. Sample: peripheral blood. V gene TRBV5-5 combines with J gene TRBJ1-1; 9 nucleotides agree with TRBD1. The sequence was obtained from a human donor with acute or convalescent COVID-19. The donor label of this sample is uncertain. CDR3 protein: CASSLEGTGMNTEAFF. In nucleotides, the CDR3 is TGTGCCAGCAGCTTGGAAGGGACAGGGATGAACACTGAAGCTTTCTTT. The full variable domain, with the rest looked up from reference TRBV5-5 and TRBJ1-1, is DAGVTQSPTHLIKTRGQQVTLRCSPISGHKSVSWYQQVLGQGPQFIFQYYEKEERGRGNFPDRFSARQFPNYSSELNVNALLLGDSALYLCASSLEGTGMNTEAFFGQGTRLTVV.